Included here is one T cell receptor beta chain sequence, with context. These data come from a study of glioma-infiltrating T cells after dendritic cell vaccination. The CDR3 sequence is 15 residues long. Trimming stripped 3 bases from V and 0 bases from J, with 10 bases between. The germline CDR1 and CDR2 sequences are SGDLS and YYNGEE. Some clones are missing from TCRdb's copy, which holds only in-frame ones; the method was immunoSEQ multiplex PCR. The sample records approximately 50,000 clones, approximately 89% being singletons. Stated time point: after dendritic cell vaccination, including at tumor progression/relapse.

The origin of this receptor is a human donor with glioblastoma. The chain links TRBV9 to TRBJ2-4; D is perhaps TRBD2 (6 bases). The sequenced sample was blood, obtained after dendritic cell vaccination. For the CDR3, the DNA is TGTGCCAGCAGCGGAGGAGGGTTAGCCAAAAACATTCAGTACTTC. Translation gives CASSGGGLAKNIQYF.